The 2 T cell receptor beta chains given below trace back to one sample, sequenced in a study of cytomegalovirus exposure and HLA in healthy donors. The PCR was carried out with 60 Vbeta primers and 13 Jbeta primers. The data were produced by immunoSEQ multiplex PCR, yet TCRdb's version contains in-frame clones alone and is incomplete. The repertoire holds about 150,000 clones, with around 80% as singletons. The specimen was PBMCs. The receptors come from a young man in good health and CMV-seronegative.

The chain employs TRBV4-1 and TRBJ2-1; the match to TRBD1 covers 7 bases. CDR1 is MGHRA, CDR2 YSYEKL, per germline. CDR3 length equals 15 residues. Trimming removed 0 bases from V and 6 bases from J; junction bases left unmatched: 5. DNA of the CDR3: TGCGCCAGCAGCCAAGAAGGCGACAGGGTCAATGAGCAGTTCTTC. This sequence encodes CASSQEGDRVNEQFF.

This chain connects TRBV10-3 to TRBJ2-1; D possibly corresponds to TRBD2 (5 bases). Per the germline V gene, CDR1 is ENHRY and CDR2 is SYGVKD. Trimming cost V 3 bases and J 6 bases, with 12 bases left between them. This CDR3 has 14 residues. The DNA of the CDR3 is TGTGCCATCAGTGAAACTAGAACGGGCAATGAGCAGTTCTTC. Translation gives CAISETRTGNEQFF.